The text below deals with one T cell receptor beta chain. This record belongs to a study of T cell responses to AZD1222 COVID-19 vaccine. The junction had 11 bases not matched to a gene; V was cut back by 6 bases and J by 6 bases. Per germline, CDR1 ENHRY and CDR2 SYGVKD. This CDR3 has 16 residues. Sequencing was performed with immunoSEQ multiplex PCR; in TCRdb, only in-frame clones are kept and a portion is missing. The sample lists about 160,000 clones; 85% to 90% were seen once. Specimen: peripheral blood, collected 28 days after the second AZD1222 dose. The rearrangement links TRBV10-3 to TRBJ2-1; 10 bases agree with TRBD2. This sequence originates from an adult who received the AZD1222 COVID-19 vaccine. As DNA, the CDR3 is TGTGCCATCAGGCCCCCCCTAGCGGGGGTCATCAATGAGCAGTTCTTC. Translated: CAIRPPLAGVINEQFF.